What follows are 17 T cell receptor beta chains derived from one specimen sequenced in a study of T-cell memory formation after mild COVID-19. TCRdb passed the 5' RACE reads through MiXCR, listing each CDR3 protein once. Counted here are a few hundred thousand distinct CDR3 sequences, about 27% occurring once; the ten biggest clones make up roughly 11%. The sequenced sample consisted of PBMCs or a T cell subset sorted from them (not recorded which). These receptors were obtained from an adult woman who had mild COVID-19 (a few samples of this study predate the infection). Cell type and time point are not known.

The chain uses TRBV12-3 or TRBV12-4 and TRBJ2-7; maybe TRBD1 (6 bases). Trimming cost V 5 bases and J 3 bases, with 17 bases left between them. This CDR3 spans 15 amino acids. The CDR3 spells CASSIRTGFDYEQYF. CDR3 bases: TGTGCCAGCAGTATTCGAACAGGGTTCGACTACGAGCAGTACTTC.

The chain couples TRBV15 to TRBJ2-7; D is ambiguous. In germline, CDR1 is LNHNV, CDR2 YYDKDF (reference sequence). V was trimmed by 5 bases and J by 4 bases, leaving 15 bases between them. The CDR3 runs to 14 residues. CDR3: CATSWASGPYEQYF. CDR3 nucleotides: TGTGCCACCAGCTGGGCCTCTGGACCTTACGAGCAGTACTTC.

This clonotype has at least ten counts. The chain joins TRBV6-2 or TRBV6-3 to TRBJ2-7; perhaps TRBD1 as D (5 bases). Germline-derived CDR1 and CDR2 are MNHEY and SVGEGT. This CDR3 is built from 12 residues. The V gene lost 6 bases and the J gene lost 4 bases, with 10 bases spanning the gap. This CDR3 is CASSRQGYEQYF. The CDR3 DNA sequence: TGTGCCAGCAGCCGCCAGGGATACGAGCAGTACTTC.

The chain is built from TRBV19 and TRBJ1-1; 9 nucleotides match TRBD1. This CDR3 contains 14 residues. With 7 bases clipped from V and 8 bases from J, the junction kept 11 bases outside the gene matches. Looked up from germline, CDR1 is LNHDA and CDR2 is SQIVND (reference sequence). This CDR3 is CASKARDRALEAFF. CDR3 DNA sequence: TGTGCCAGTAAGGCCAGGGACAGGGCTTTAGAAGCTTTCTTT.

This clonotype has just a few counts. The V and J genes are TRBV10-3 and TRBJ2-3; D perhaps matches TRBD2 (6 bases). Trimming stripped 5 bases from V and 2 bases from J, with 17 bases between. The V gene's germline CDR1 is ENHRY and CDR2 SYGVKD. CDR3 length: 16 amino acids. The CDR3: CAISKTSYSSTDTQYF. The DNA of the CDR3 is TGTGCCATCAGTAAGACTAGTTACTCGTCCACAGATACGCAGTATTTT.

There are a few counts of this clonotype. The J gene is TRBJ2-3, the V gene TRBV12-3 or TRBV12-4, with D uncertain. The ends were cut back, 3 bases at V and 4 bases at J, with 8 bases in the middle. This CDR3 region has 13 residues. CDR3 loop: CASSFDFPDTQYF. In DNA, the CDR3 is TGTGCCAGCAGTTTTGATTTCCCAGATACGCAGTATTTT.

The chain links TRBV7-9 to TRBJ2-1; TRBD2 aligns across 8 bases. V lost 5 bases and J lost 3; bases outside the gene matches: 9. This CDR3 is 16 amino acids long. Germline V gene lookup returns CDR1 SEHNR and CDR2 FQNEAQ (reference sequence). CDR3 protein: CASSAGSGVLYNEQFF. The CDR3, as DNA: TGTGCCAGCAGCGCGGGTAGCGGGGTACTCTACAATGAGCAGTTCTTC.

The J gene is TRBJ2-6, the V gene TRBV2; D is unresolved. Trimming took off 8 bases at V and 0 bases at J, with 11 bases between the two ends. Germline CDR1 and CDR2: SNHLY and FYNNEI. CDR3 size: 15 residues. CDR3 in amino acids: CASSRRSSGANVLTF. In DNA form, the CDR3 reads TGTGCCAGCTCTCGTCGGAGCTCTGGGGCCAACGTCCTGACTTTC.

The chain carries TRBV18 and TRBJ2-2, with D maybe TRBD1 (6 bases). The germline CDR1 and CDR2 sequences are KGHSH and LQKENI. V lost 2 bases, J lost 6 bases, and 7 bases lay in between. The CDR3 runs to 13 residues. The CDR3 DNA is TGTGCCAGCTCACCAGGGACATCCGGGGAGCTGTTTTTT. Translating it yields CASSPGTSGELFF.

This clonotype has just a few counts. The V and J genes are TRBV7-9 and TRBJ2-7; 10 bases agree with TRBD2. The J segment lost 5 bases and the V segment lost 1 base, leaving 8 bases of the junction unmatched. This CDR3 has 16 residues. Germline lookup yields CDR1 SEHNR and CDR2 FQNEAQ (reference sequence). The CDR3 here is CASSLGVAGGVDEQYF. For the CDR3, the DNA is TGTGCCAGCAGCTTAGGGGTAGCGGGAGGCGTCGACGAGCAGTACTTC. The full variable domain, with the rest looked up from reference TRBV7-9 and TRBJ2-7, is DTGVSQNPRHKITKRGQNVTFRCDPISEHNRLYWYRQTLGQGPEFLTYFQNEAQLEKSRLLSDRFSAERPKGSFSTLEIQRTEQGDSAMYLCASSLGVAGGVDEQYFGPGTRLTVT.

The chain employs TRBV28 and TRBJ2-3; maybe TRBD2 (6 bases). This CDR3 spans 13 amino acids. V was shortened by 5 bases and J by 2 bases, with 8 bases between the two germline ends. The germline CDR1 and CDR2 sequences are MDHEN and SYDVKM. The CDR3 here is CASSGGNTDTQYF. The CDR3 nucleotides read TGTGCCAGCAGTGGCGGGAACACAGATACGCAGTATTTT. Together with reference TRBV28 and TRBJ2-3, the CDR3 gives the full variable domain: DVKVTQSSRYLVKRTGEKVFLECVQDMDHENMFWYRQDPGLGLRLIYFSYDVKMKEKGDIPEGYSVSREKKERFSLILESASTNQTSMYLCASSGGNTDTQYFGPGTRLTVL.

The chain uses TRBV12-3 or TRBV12-4 and TRBJ1-1; no reliable D call. This CDR3 has 10 amino acids. V dropped 4 bases and J dropped 3 bases, with 0 bases sitting between them. The CDR3 here is CASSYTEAFF. The CDR3 coding sequence is TGTGCCAGCAGTTACACTGAAGCTTTCTTT.

The CDR3 DNA reads TGTGCCAGCAGTTTTATGGGGGAGGCCGAAGAGGAAAAACTGTTTTTT. Translated, it gives CASSFMGEAEEEKLFF. The chain employs TRBV6-2 or TRBV6-3 and TRBJ1-4; TRBD1 might be the D (5 bases). V lost 4 bases, J lost 8 bases, and 20 bases lay in between. The length of the CDR3 is 16 residues. Germline assignment: CDR1 MNHEY and CDR2 SVGEGT.

J is TRBJ2-1 and V is TRBV7-2; 14 nucleotides agree with TRBD2. Losses at the gene ends were 0 bases for V and 7 bases for J; bases not matched to a gene: 2. CDR3 length: 16 residues. Per the germline V gene, CDR1 is SGHTA and CDR2 is FQGNSA. Here the CDR3 reads CASSLAGTSGRNEQFF. CDR3 coding DNA: TGTGCCAGCAGCTTAGCCGGGACTAGCGGGAGAAATGAGCAGTTCTTC.

The chain has TRBV29-1 and TRBJ1-3; no clear D gene. This CDR3 spans 14 amino acids. Germline V CDR1 and CDR2: SQVTM, ANQGSEA. The ends were cut back, 7 bases at V and 0 bases at J, with 13 bases in the middle. The CDR3 reads CSAGLLNSGNTIYF. In DNA, the CDR3 is TGCAGCGCTGGACTGCTAAACTCTGGAAACACCATATATTTT.

This clonotype showed up just a few times. This rearrangement joins TRBV5-1 to TRBJ2-7, with 8 bases lining up with TRBD1. Trimming took 4 bases from V and 3 from J; bases not matched to a gene: 15. CDR3 length: 17 residues. Germline lookup yields CDR1 SGHRS and CDR2 YFSETQ. The CDR3 DNA follows: TGCGCCAGCAGCGCCTTAGGCAGGGGGCTACCCAGCTACGAGCAGTACTTC. Protein product: CASSALGRGLPSYEQYF.

In this sample, this clonotype turned up a few times. The chain uses TRBV29-1 and TRBJ1-5, with D possibly being TRBD1 (5 bases). The germline V and J ends were trimmed by 6 bases and 7 bases, with 16 bases remaining between them. This CDR3 has 13 amino acids. The germline CDR1 and CDR2 sequences are SQVTM and ANQGSEA. The CDR3 here is CSVSGREGQPQHF. CDR3 DNA sequence: TGCAGCGTGTCCGGCAGGGAGGGCCAGCCCCAGCATTTT. The full variable domain, rest sourced from reference TRBV29-1 and TRBJ1-5, is SAVISQKPSRDICQRGTSLTIQCQVDSQVTMMFWYRQQPGQSLTLIATANQGSEATYESGFVIDKFPISRPNLTFSTLTVSNMSPEDSSIYLCSVSGREGQPQHFGDGTRLSIL.